This paragraph covers one T cell receptor (beta chain) sequence. TCRdb's table, derived via immunoSEQ multiplex PCR, lists solely in-frame clones and lacks some. Among more than 300,000 clones listed, approximately 90% were seen once. This entry belongs to a study of blood T cell repertoires in COVID-19. Study details: The cDNA or gDNA used as material had been derived from T cells, B-cell-depleted T cells, or PBMCs.

CDR3 length: 17 amino acids. Germline CDR1 is SEHNR and CDR2 is FQNEAQ (reference sequence). Germline trimming cut 1 base from V and 5 bases from J; bases unmatched to any gene: 9. This TCR was sampled from a woman between 18 and 29 years old who had recovered from COVID-19. Source material: peripheral blood. The chain combines TRBV7-9 with TRBJ2-1, with 9 bases aligning to TRBD2. The CDR3 here is CASSLGSGLAFHNEQFF. CDR3 nucleotides: TGTGCCAGCAGCTTAGGCTCTGGACTAGCGTTCCACAATGAGCAGTTCTTC.